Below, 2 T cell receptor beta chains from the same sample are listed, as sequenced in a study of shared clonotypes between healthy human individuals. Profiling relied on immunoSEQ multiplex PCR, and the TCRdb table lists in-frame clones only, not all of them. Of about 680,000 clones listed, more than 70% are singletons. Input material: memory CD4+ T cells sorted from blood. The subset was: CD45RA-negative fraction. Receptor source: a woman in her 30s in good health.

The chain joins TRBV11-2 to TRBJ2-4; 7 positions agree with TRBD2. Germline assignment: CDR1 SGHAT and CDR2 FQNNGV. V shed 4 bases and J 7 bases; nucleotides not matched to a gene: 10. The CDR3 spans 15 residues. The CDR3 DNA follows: TGTGCCAGCAGCTCCCGGCAGCGGGAATGGAACATTCAGTACTTC. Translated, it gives CASSSRQREWNIQYF.

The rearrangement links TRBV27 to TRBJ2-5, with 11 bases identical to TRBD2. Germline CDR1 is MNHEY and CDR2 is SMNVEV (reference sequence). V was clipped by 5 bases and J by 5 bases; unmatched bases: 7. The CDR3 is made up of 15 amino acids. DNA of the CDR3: TGTGCCAGCAGTAAATTAGCGGGAGGGCCGGAGACCCAGTACTTC. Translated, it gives CASSKLAGGPETQYF.